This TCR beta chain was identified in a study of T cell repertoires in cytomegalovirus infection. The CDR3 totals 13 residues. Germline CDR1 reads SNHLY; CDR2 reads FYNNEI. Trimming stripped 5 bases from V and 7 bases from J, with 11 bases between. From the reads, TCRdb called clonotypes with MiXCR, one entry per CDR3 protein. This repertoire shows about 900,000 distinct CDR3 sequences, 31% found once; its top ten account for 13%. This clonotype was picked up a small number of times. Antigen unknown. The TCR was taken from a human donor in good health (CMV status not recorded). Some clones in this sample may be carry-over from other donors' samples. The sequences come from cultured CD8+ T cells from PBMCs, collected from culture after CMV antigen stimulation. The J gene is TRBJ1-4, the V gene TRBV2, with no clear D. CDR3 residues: CASSPEGFEKLFF. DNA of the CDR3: TGTGCCAGCAGTCCAGAAGGGTTTGAAAAACTGTTTTTT.